Sequencing of this T cell receptor (beta chain) was carried out in a study of blood T cell repertoires in COVID-19 (TCRdb year 2020). Notes on the research overall: The collaborator samples originated in the United States, Italy and Spain and spanned the acute and convalescent phases of COVID-19. The prospective study material was composed of cDNA or gDNA derived from T cells, B-cell-depleted T cells, or PBMCs. Deeply sampled blood TCRbeta repertoires from subjects exposed to, actively infected with, or recovered from COVID-19 were included in the dataset. A freely available public database, intended as a resource for researchers studying the immune response to SARS-CoV-2, is where the repertoires were released. The samples were drawn from the first 160 participants of the ongoing ImmuneRACE study and from about 1,200 subjects provided by 6 global collaborators. Nearly every sample came with metadata listing a de-identified subject ID, COVID-19 status, age in years and sex. Where available, HLA class I and class II types were obtained from metadata supplied by the sample provider rather than from assay-based typing. Points the paper makes about the study in general: Clinical and demographic metadata were provided uncurated, with the amount varying by source and participant.

Worth noting for this clone: What antigen it recognizes has not been identified. Base qualities are missing; no much larger clone stands one base away.

The junction carries 7 bases between V and J, which are trimmed by 2 bases and 2 bases respectively. From the germline V gene, CDR1 is ENHRY and CDR2 is SYGVKD. The CDR3 sequence holds 13 residues, the cysteine and phenylalanine included. The retained sequence is limited to the CDR3, 39 bases, with the frame set at the first base. A second Seattle source provided samples from volunteer blood donors who had recovered from COVID-19. Whole blood was collected in K2EDTA tubes by collaborating institutions according to the institutions' own protocols. For TCRbeta analysis, collaborator samples were shipped as frozen whole blood, as isolated PBMCs, or as DNA extracted from either sample type. TCRbeta CDR3 regions were amplified from genomic DNA by means of the immunoSEQ Assay, a bias-controlled multiplex PCR. Turning to the authors' computational methods: Within the assay, amplification of reference gene primers was used to estimate how many nucleated cells each sample contained. To quantify the absolute abundance of each unique TCRbeta CDR3 rearrangement, sequence reads were collapsed and filtered. For each sample, productive Simpson clonality was calculated as the square root of Simpson's diversity index across productive rearrangements. The table was pulled from immuneACCESS by TCRdb, which kept in-frame rearrangements only. Such tables lose some clones; where checked, under half of the loss comes from unresolved V genes, and the rest has no known cause. The V and J calls and clone size are taken from that table; D and trimming were inferred from the DNA. Recorded for this sample are about 260,000 clones; about 89% of them occurred a single time. The top ten clonotypes cover around 10% of the sample.

Sequencing used peripheral blood. The clonotype comes from a man aged 35-49 years who had recovered from COVID-19. Here the chain combines TRBV10-3 and TRBJ2-7, with the D gene not clear enough to name. The DNA is TGTGCCATCAGTGAGGTACAGACCTACGAGCAGTACTTC. This is translated as CAISEVQTYEQYF.